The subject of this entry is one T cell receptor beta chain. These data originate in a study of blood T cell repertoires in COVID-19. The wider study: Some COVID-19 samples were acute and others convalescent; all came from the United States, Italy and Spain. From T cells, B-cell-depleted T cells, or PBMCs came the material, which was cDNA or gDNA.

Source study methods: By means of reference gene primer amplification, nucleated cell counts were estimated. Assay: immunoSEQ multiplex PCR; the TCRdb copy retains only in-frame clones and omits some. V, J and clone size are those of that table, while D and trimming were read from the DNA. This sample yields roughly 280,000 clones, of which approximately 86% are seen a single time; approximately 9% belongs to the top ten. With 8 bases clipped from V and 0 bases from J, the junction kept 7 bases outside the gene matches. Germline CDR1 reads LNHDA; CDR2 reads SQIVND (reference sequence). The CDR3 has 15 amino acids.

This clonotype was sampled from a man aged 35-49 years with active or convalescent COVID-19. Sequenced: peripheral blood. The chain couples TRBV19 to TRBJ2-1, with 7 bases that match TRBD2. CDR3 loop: CASQGGRSSYNEQFF. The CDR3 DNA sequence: TGTGCCAGTCAAGGCGGGAGAAGCTCCTACAATGAGCAGTTCTTC.